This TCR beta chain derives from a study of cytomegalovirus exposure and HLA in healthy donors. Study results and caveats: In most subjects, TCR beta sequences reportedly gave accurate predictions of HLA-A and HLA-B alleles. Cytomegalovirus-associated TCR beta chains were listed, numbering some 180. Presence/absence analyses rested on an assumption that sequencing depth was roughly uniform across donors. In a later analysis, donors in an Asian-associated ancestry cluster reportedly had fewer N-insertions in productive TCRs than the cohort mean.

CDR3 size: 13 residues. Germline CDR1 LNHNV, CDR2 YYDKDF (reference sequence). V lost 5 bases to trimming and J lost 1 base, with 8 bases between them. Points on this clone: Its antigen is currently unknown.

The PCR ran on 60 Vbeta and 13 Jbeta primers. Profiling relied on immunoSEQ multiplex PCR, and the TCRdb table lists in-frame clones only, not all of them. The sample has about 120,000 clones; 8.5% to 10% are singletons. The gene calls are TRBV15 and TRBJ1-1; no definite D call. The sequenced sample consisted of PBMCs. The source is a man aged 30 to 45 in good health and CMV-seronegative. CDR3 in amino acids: CATSETQNTEAFF. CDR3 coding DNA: TGTGCCACCAGCGAGACACAGAACACTGAAGCTTTCTTT. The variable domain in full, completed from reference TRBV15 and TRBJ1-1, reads DAMVIQNPRYQVTQFGKPVTLSCSQTLNHNVMYWYQQKSSQAPKLLFHYYDKDFNNEADTPDNFQSRRPNTSFCFLDIRSPGLGDTAMYLCATSETQNTEAFFGQGTRLTVV.